This T cell receptor beta chain was captured by sequencing in a study of CD8 T cells in ankylosing spondylitis (dated by TCRdb to about 2017). Regarding the research as a whole: T cell receptor beta repertoires were profiled in healthy donors and ankylosing spondylitis patients so that disease-linked TCR variants could be found. Samples of peripheral blood were taken, and for ankylosing spondylitis patients, synovial fluid was collected as well. The full study cohort was made up of about 25 ankylosing spondylitis patients and 108 healthy donors. Study-level results and caveats: Some of the motif variants had been reported before in the synovial fluid and blood of reactive arthritis patients, a finding that suggests common disease-initiation mechanisms. The disease-linked clones were reported as significantly enriched in matched synovial fluid samples from ankylosing spondylitis patients. The disease-linked clones showed a CD8+ phenotype and occurred at relatively low frequencies in peripheral blood. Blood from ankylosing spondylitis patients appeared to be characterized by a TCR beta motif made up of several highly homologous amino acid variants.

The CDR3, cysteine through phenylalanine, is 16 amino acids long. The DNA shown is the 48-base CDR3, in frame from base 1. At the junction V is shortened by 8 bases and J by 8 bases; bases outside the gene matches: 17. TCRdb names Illumina HiSeq 2500 as the instrument used. Quantitative 5'-RACE with molecular barcodes was the method used to prepare the TCR beta libraries. In the original analysis: To identify disease-linked TCR variants, a new computational method was used, one built on a probabilistic model of VDJ rearrangement. In-frame beta chains were kept once TCRdb had trimmed the public reads at Q25 with fastp and called clones with MiXCR. CDR3 protein duplicates are merged, each entry listing the most common genes and DNA. The V and J calls here are based on TCRdb, not the publication. The sample yields 150,000 to 200,000 distinct CDR3 sequences; 15% to 20% were counted once. The ten largest clones capture around 4.5% of the sample.

This clonotype was counted between two and nine times. Its recognized antigen is unknown. Per-base quality was not reported, and no clone a single base away is much larger than it. Sample: blood, either unsorted or a sorted T cell fraction (not recorded which). The sequence was collected from a male donor under 30 with ankylosing spondylitis or in good health (not recorded which). Donor details come from another sample of the same person, matched by shared clones. Recombination connected TRBV23-1 to TRBJ2-1; 8 of the junction bases match TRBD2. TRBV23-1 is an ORF, with its function uncertain. The nucleotide sequence reads TGCGCCAGCGGTATCGGTCCGGGAGGGCCTTTCTATGAGCAGTTCTTC. Translated, this gives CASGIGPGGPFYEQFF.